Listed below are T cell receptor beta chains from one sample, sequenced in a study of control samples from healthy donors and cancer patients. Libraries were prepared by immunoSEQ multiplex PCR; TCRdb keeps only in-frame clonotypes and omits some of them. The sample records some 150,000 clones, approximately 94% being singletons. The specimen was PBMCs. The receptors were gathered from a man in his 60s with colorectal cancer. Both conserved end residues are part of each CDR3. D genes are given only for firm matches. Some rows have no size entry. The others give once, few or many, or a class for an expanded clone.

J: TRBJ1-4; size: -; V: TRBV12-3/TRBV12-4; length: 13; D: TRBD1; CDR3: CASRTGGGEKLFF; DNA: TGTGCCAGCAGGACAGGGGGAGGAGAAAAACTGTTTTTT
J: TRBJ2-2; size: -; V: TRBV2; length: 17; D: -; CDR3: CASRTGDYSKNTGELFF; DNA: TGTGCCAGCAGGACAGGCGATTACTCCAAGAACACCGGGGAGCTGTTTTTT
J: TRBJ1-5; size: -; V: TRBV7-9; length: 12; D: -; CDR3: CASQHSNQPQHF; DNA: TGTGCCAGCCAGCATAGCAATCAGCCCCAGCATTTT
J: TRBJ1-1; size: -; V: TRBV7-2; length: 12; D: -; CDR3: CASSLGRTEAFF; DNA: TGTGCCAGCAGCTTAGGGAGGACTGAAGCTTTCTTT
J: TRBJ1-1; size: -; V: TRBV19; length: 14; D: -; CDR3: CASRAGQRNTEAFF; DNA: TGTGCCAGTAGGGCCGGACAACGGAACACTGAAGCTTTCTTT
J: TRBJ2-7; size: -; V: TRBV18; length: 12; D: -; CDR3: CASSLQGNEQYF; DNA: TGTGCCAGCTCACTGCAGGGAAACGAGCAGTACTTC
J: TRBJ1-4; size: once; V: TRBV21-1; length: 16; D: -; CDR3: CASSKTGVEGNEKLFF; DNA: TGTGCCAGCAGCAAGACAGGGGTGGAAGGCAATGAAAAACTGTTTTTT
J: TRBJ1-5; size: -; V: TRBV4-3; length: 15; D: -; CDR3: CASSQVVRSNQPQHF; DNA: TGCGCCAGCAGCCAAGTCGTACGTAGCAATCAGCCCCAGCATTTT
J: TRBJ2-7; size: -; V: TRBV19; length: 15; D: TRBD1; CDR3: CASSLTGTGDYEQYF; DNA: TGTGCCAGTAGTTTAACCGGGACAGGAGACTACGAGCAGTACTTC
J: TRBJ1-6; size: few; V: TRBV3-1/TRBV3-2; length: 12; D: -; CDR3: CASSQELAPLHF; DNA: TGTGCCAGCAGCCAAGAGTTGGCACCCCTCCACTTT
J: TRBJ1-4; size: once; V: TRBV6-6; length: 14; D: -; CDR3: CASRDISGDGKLFF; DNA: TGTGCCAGCAGGGATATCTCCGGGGATGGAAAACTGTTTTTT
J: TRBJ2-7; size: -; V: TRBV7-2; length: 13; D: -; CDR3: CASSTPPSTEQYF; DNA: TGTGCCAGCAGCACACCCCCTAGTACCGAGCAGTACTTC
J: TRBJ1-2; size: -; V: TRBV7-9; length: 14; D: -; CDR3: CASSFPVINYGYTF; DNA: TGTGCCAGCAGCTTCCCGGTTATAAACTATGGCTACACCTTC
J: TRBJ1-6; size: -; V: TRBV5-6; length: 14; D: -; CDR3: CASSLGWGNSPLHF; DNA: TGTGCCAGCAGCTTGGGTTGGGGTAATTCACCCCTCCACTTT
J: TRBJ2-3; size: -; V: TRBV10-2; length: 14; D: -; CDR3: CVSKAGQDTDTQYF; DNA: TGCGTCAGCAAAGCGGGACAGGACACAGATACGCAGTATTTT
J: TRBJ1-2; size: -; V: TRBV19; length: 12; D: -; CDR3: CASSMDGYGYTF; DNA: TGTGCCAGTAGTATGGATGGCTATGGCTACACCTTC
J: TRBJ1-2; size: -; V: TRBV7-8; length: 15; D: -; CDR3: CASSSTEGPRYGYTF; DNA: TGTGCCAGCAGCTCTACCGAGGGGCCACGCTATGGCTACACCTTC